The clone carrying this T cell receptor beta chain turned up a few times. The antigen remains undetermined. In the ophthalmopathy cohort, Clinical Activity Score was at least 3, NOSPECS grade at least 4, and duration under 3 months. Researchers barred patients who had uncontrolled infection, other autoimmune disease, pregnancy or lactation. Thyroid ultrasound and orbital computed tomography, with clinical symptoms and serum thyroxine and TRAb, informed diagnoses. These data are taken from a study of T cells in Graves' hyperthyroidism and ophthalmopathy. Study conclusions and caveats: Most expanded thyroid clonotypes above 0.001 recurred in blood.

The germline V and J ends were trimmed by 0 bases and 2 bases, with 10 bases remaining between them. Germline V gene lookup returns CDR1 KGHSH and CDR2 LQKENI. The CDR3 is 15 residues long. Researchers amplified the TCR beta CDR3 regions from RNA transcripts. Initially, a first-round RT-PCR of the TCR CDR3 employed the HTBI primer set. From the multiplex PCR reads, TCRdb called clonotypes with MiXCR, one entry per CDR3 protein. Of around 370,000 distinct CDR3 sequences detected, roughly 20% appear once; the ten largest clones hold over 35%. Specimen: blood. The chain employs TRBV18 and TRBJ2-5, with no clear D. The origin of this receptor is a man younger than 35 with Graves' ophthalmopathy. The CDR3 nucleotides read TGTGCCAGCTCACCACCAATGACCCAACAAGAGACCCAGTACTTC. As protein: CASSPPMTQQETQYF.